Sequencing of this TCR beta chain was carried out in a study of shared clonotypes between healthy human individuals. Concerning this clone: Its antigen remains unknown.

The CDR3 extends over 16 amino acids. Losses at the gene ends were 4 bases for V and 6 bases for J; bases not matched to a gene: 12. Germline lookup yields CDR1 SGDLS and CDR2 YYNGEE. Study outcomes and limitations: Larger richness was generally estimated for naive than memory subsets. The represented genetic and exposure-history diversity was limited by the small number of donors. Clonotypes not shared had lower generation probabilities than those common to all four donors. Four donors had 5% to 6% of their naive CD4 clonotypes in common.

Produced via immunoSEQ multiplex PCR; TCRdb's table is partial and in-frame only. Of hundreds of thousands of clones in the sample, 90% to 96% are singletons; the top ten hold about 0.057%. The rearrangement links TRBV9 to TRBJ2-1; the match to TRBD2 covers 8 bases. The receptor was derived from a woman aged 25 to 39 in good health. Sequencing input: naive CD4+ T cells sorted from blood. Subset denoted: CD45RA+ positively selected. This chain's CDR3 is CASSPRSAGGSNEQFF. In nucleotides, the CDR3 is TGTGCCAGCAGCCCCCGATCTGCGGGAGGATCCAATGAGCAGTTCTTC.